One and the same sample provided the 10 T cell receptor beta chains below, sequenced in a study of T cells after yellow fever vaccination. TCRdb processed the 5' RACE reads anew with MiXCR; each CDR3 protein has one entry. The data contain around 400,000 distinct CDR3 sequences, around a tenth of them singletons. The sample was PBMCs, taken on the day of the first yellow fever vaccination. These TCRs come from a man between 18 and 35 years old who received the YFV17D yellow fever vaccine.

The chain recombines TRBV2 with TRBJ1-5, with D unresolved. V gave up 5 bases and J gave up 5 bases, with 13 bases separating them. The CDR3 runs to 14 residues. Germline-derived CDR1 and CDR2 are SNHLY and FYNNEI. CDR3 region: CASSFTTDDQPQHF. Here the CDR3 DNA reads TGTGCCAGCAGTTTCACCACTGATGATCAGCCCCAGCATTTT.

V gene TRBV19 combines with J gene TRBJ1-1; 10 bases align to TRBD1. From germline, CDR1 is LNHDA and CDR2 SQIVND (reference sequence). This CDR3 is built from 14 residues. The V and J ends lost 7 bases and 4 bases, in that order; junction bases with no gene match: 6. The chain's CDR3 is CASKMTGGGTEAFF. Here the CDR3 DNA reads TGTGCCAGTAAGATGACAGGGGGCGGCACTGAAGCTTTCTTT. Filled out from reference TRBV19 and TRBJ1-1, the complete variable domain reads DGGITQSPKYLFRKEGQNVTLSCEQNLNHDAMYWYRQDPGQGLRLIYYSQIVNDFQKGDIAEGYSVSREKKESFPLTVTSAQKNPTAFYLCASKMTGGGTEAFFGQGTRLTVV.

This clonotype was seen only a few times. The chain carries TRBV12-3 or TRBV12-4 and TRBJ1-1, with D possibly TRBD1 on 5 matching bases. Trimming removed 7 bases at V and 4 bases at J, with 16 bases between. CDR3 length equals 14 residues. The CDR3 coding sequence is TGTGCCAGCAAAGACAGACAGTCCCGCACTGAAGCTTTCTTT. This sequence encodes CASKDRQSRTEAFF.

This clonotype was counted ten times or more. This sequence joins TRBV6-1 and TRBJ2-3; 7 positions match TRBD2. CDR1 and CDR2 (germline): MNHNS, SASEGT. The CDR3 totals 18 residues. Losses at the gene ends were 6 bases for V and 1 base for J; bases not matched to a gene: 16. The CDR3 region is CASRTTEAGSFGTDTQYF. In nucleotides, the CDR3 is TGTGCCAGCAGAACGACTGAAGCGGGGTCCTTCGGCACAGATACGCAGTATTTT.

This clonotype was seen more than once but under ten times. The V gene is TRBV19, the J gene TRBJ2-7; D gene uncertain. Germline CDR1 LNHDA, CDR2 SQIVND (reference sequence). The V end was cut by 3 bases, the J end by 0 bases, with 9 bases between. This CDR3 is 14 amino acids long. The CDR3 protein is CASSISGPSYEQYF. The CDR3 DNA is TGTGCCAGTAGTATCTCCGGGCCCTCCTACGAGCAGTACTTC.

This clonotype was counted between two and nine times. The chain uses TRBV5-1 and TRBJ1-5; D not certain. Trimming cost V 4 bases and J 4 bases, with 9 bases left between them. The CDR3 runs to 13 residues. Germline V CDR1 and CDR2: SGHRS, YFSETQ. The CDR3 sequence: CASSPDLNQPQHF. The CDR3 DNA sequence: TGCGCCAGCAGCCCAGACTTGAATCAGCCCCAGCATTTT.

To note about this clonotype: A much larger clone is a single base away; this may be a read error. The chain recombines TRBV10-3 with TRBJ1-1, with D perhaps matching TRBD1 (5 bases). Germline V lookup: CDR1 ENHRY, CDR2 SYGVKD. V lost 6 bases and J 4 bases, leaving 9 bases between the germline ends. The CDR3 runs 12 residues. The DNA of the CDR3 is TGTGCCATCAGGGGGGGTAGCACTGAAGCTTTCTTT. Translation: CAIRGGSTEAFF.

This clonotype was picked up a small number of times. The V gene is TRBV19, the J gene TRBJ2-1, with 9 bases that match TRBD2. J gave up 9 bases and V 5 bases, and 11 bases lay outside the gene matches. The CDR3 covers 15 residues. Germline V gene data show CDR1 as LNHDA and CDR2 as SQIVND (reference sequence). Here the CDR3 reads CASSQASGVVSEQFF. CDR3 DNA: TGTGCCAGTAGTCAGGCTAGCGGGGTAGTCAGTGAGCAGTTCTTC.

This clonotype was detected ten times or more. The rearrangement joins TRBV5-1 to TRBJ2-5; no reliable D call. V was shortened by 0 bases and J by 2 bases, with 14 bases between the two germline ends. Germline V gives CDR1 SGHRS, CDR2 YFSETQ. The CDR3 spans 16 residues. DNA of the CDR3: TGCGCCAGCAGCTTGGTATCCAGAAAGGGACAAGAGACCCAGTACTTC. Residues: CASSLVSRKGQETQYF. Full variable domain (rest looked up from reference TRBV5-1 and TRBJ2-5): KAGVTQTPRYLIKTRGQQVTLSCSPISGHRSVSWYQQTPGQGLQFLFEYFSETQRNKGNFPGRFSGRQFSNSRSEMNVSTLELGDSALYLCASSLVSRKGQETQYFGPGTRLLVL.

The genes are TRBV27 and TRBJ2-7, with 9 bases fitting TRBD1. Trimming removed 5 bases from V and 3 bases from J; junction bases left unmatched: 5. The CDR3 is made up of 14 amino acids. Germline-derived CDR1 and CDR2 are MNHEY and SMNVEV (reference sequence). The CDR3 DNA reads TGTGCCAGCAGTCTGGGACAGGGCAACTACGAGCAGTACGTC. Its translation: CASSLGQGNYEQYV.